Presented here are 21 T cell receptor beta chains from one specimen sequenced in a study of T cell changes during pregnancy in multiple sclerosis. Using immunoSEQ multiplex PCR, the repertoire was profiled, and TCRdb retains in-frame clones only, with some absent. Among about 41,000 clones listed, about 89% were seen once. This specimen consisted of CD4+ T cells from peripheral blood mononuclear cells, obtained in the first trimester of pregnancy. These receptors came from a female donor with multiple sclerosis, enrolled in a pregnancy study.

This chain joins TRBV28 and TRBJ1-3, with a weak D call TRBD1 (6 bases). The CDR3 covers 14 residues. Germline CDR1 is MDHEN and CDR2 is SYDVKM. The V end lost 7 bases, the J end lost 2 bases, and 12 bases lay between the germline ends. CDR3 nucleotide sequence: TGTGCCAGCACCCATCCAGGGGCTGGAAACACCATATATTTT. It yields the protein CASTHPGAGNTIYF.

CDR3 region: CASSLASSGYEQYF. For the CDR3, the DNA is TGTGCCAGCAGCTTAGCGTCTAGCGGATACGAGCAGTACTTC. The rearrangement uses TRBV11-3 and TRBJ2-7, with TRBD2 matching over 7 bases. From germline, CDR1 is SGHNT and CDR2 YENEEA. The CDR3 has 14 amino acids. J gave up 4 bases and V 1 base, and 4 bases lay outside the gene matches.

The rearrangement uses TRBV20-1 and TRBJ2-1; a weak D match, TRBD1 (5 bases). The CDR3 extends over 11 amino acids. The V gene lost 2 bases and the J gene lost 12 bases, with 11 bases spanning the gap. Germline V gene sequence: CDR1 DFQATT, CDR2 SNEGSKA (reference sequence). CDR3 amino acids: CSARLNRGQFF. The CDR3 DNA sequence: TGCAGTGCTAGATTGAATAGGGGGCAGTTCTTC.

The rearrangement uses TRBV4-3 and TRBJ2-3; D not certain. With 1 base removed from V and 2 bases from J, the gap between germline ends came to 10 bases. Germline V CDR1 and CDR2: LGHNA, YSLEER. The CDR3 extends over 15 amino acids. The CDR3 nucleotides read TGCGCCAGCAGCCAAGTGGCGGAATTCACAGATACGCAGTATTTT. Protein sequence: CASSQVAEFTDTQYF.

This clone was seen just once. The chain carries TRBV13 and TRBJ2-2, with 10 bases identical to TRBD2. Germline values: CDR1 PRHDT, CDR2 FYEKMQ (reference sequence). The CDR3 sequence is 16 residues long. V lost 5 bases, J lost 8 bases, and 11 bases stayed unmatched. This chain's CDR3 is CASSRAGGVNKGELFF. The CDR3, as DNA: TGTGCCAGCAGCCGAGCGGGGGGGGTTAACAAAGGGGAGCTGTTTTTT. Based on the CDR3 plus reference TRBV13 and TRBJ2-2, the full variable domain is AAGVIQSPRHLIKEKRETATLKCYPIPRHDTVYWYQQGPGQDPQFLISFYEKMQSDKGSIPDRFSAQQFSDYHSELNMSSLELGDSALYFCASSRAGGVNKGELFFGEGSRLTVL.

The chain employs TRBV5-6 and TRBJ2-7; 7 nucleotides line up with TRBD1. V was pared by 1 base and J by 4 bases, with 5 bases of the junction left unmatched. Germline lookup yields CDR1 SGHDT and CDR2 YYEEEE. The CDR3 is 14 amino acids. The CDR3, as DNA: TGTGCCAGCAGCTTGTTGGGACAGCTATACGAGCAGTACTTC. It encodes CASSLLGQLYEQYF.

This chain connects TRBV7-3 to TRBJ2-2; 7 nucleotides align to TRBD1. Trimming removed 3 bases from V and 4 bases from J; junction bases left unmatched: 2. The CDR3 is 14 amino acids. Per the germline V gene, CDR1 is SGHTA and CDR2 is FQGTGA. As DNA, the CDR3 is TGTGCCAGCAGCTTTACAGGGGCCACCGGGGAGCTGTTTTTT. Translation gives CASSFTGATGELFF.

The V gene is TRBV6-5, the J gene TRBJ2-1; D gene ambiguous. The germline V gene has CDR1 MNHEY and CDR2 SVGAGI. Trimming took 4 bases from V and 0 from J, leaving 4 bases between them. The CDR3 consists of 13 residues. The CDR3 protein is CASSSGSYNEQFF. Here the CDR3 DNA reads TGTGCCAGCAGTTCGGGCTCCTACAATGAGCAGTTCTTC.

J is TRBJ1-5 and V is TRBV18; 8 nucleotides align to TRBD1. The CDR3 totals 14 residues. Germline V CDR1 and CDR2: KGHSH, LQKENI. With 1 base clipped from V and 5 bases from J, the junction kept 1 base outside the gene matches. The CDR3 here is CASSPQTGDQPQHF. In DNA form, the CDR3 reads TGTGCCAGCTCACCACAGACAGGGGATCAGCCCCAGCATTTT.

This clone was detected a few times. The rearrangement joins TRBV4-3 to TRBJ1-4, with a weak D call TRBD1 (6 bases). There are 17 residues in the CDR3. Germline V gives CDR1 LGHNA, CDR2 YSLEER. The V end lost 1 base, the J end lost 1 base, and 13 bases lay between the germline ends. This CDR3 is CASSQVGGGRTNEKLFF. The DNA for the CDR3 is TGCGCCAGCAGCCAAGTAGGGGGGGGTAGAACTAATGAAAAACTGTTTTTT.

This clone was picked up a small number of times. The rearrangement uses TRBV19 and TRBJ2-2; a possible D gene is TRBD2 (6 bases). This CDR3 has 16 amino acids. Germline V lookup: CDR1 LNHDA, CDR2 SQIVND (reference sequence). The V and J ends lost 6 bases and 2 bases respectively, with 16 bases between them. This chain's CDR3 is CASRTGTATNTGELFF. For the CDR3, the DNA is TGTGCCAGTAGGACCGGGACTGCTACAAACACCGGGGAGCTGTTTTTT.

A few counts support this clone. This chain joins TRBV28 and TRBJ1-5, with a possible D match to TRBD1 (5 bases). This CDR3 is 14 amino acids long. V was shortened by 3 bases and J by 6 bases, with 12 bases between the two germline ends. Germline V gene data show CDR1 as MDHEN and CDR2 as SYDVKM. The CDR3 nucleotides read TGTGCCAGCAGTTTGCCACAGGTGGGTCAGCCCCAGCATTTT. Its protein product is CASSLPQVGQPQHF.

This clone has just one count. The CDR3 DNA reads as TGTGCCAGCAGCCACCCAGGAGGGCCCCAGCATTTT. Residues: CASSHPGGPQHF. The chain links TRBV14 to TRBJ1-5; D is ambiguous. Trimming left V 3 bases short and J 9 bases short, with 9 bases between. Per germline, CDR1 SGHDN and CDR2 FVKESK. This CDR3 spans 12 amino acids.

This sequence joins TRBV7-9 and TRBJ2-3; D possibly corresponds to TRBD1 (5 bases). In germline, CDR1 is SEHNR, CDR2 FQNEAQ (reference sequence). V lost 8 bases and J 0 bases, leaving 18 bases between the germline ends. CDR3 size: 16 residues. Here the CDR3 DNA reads TGTGCCAGCTGCTGTCCTTCAGGGTTTAGCACAGATACGCAGTATTTT. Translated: CASCCPSGFSTDTQYF.

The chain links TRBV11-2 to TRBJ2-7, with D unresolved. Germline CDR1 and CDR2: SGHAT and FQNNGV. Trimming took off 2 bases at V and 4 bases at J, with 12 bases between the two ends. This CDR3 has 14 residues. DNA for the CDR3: TGTGCCAGCAGCTTATCCAGGTCAGGTTACGAGCAGTACTTC. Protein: CASSLSRSGYEQYF.

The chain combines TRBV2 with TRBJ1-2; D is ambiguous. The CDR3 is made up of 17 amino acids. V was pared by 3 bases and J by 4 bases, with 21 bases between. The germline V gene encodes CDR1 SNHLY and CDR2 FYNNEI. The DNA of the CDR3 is TGTGCCAGCAGTGATGTTTATGGGTCGCGCAGCGCCTATGGCTACACCTTC. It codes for CASSDVYGSRSAYGYTF.

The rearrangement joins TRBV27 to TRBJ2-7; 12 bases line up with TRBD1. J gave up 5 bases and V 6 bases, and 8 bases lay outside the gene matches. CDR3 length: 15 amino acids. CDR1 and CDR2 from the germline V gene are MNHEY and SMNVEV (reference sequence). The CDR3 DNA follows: TGTGCCAGCAGGATTAGGGGGACAGGGGGCGACGAGCAGTACTTC. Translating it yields CASRIRGTGGDEQYF.

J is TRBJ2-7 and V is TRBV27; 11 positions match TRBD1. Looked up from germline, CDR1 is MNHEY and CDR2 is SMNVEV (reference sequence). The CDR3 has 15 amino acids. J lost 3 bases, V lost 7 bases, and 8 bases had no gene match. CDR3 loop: CASINYGTGGYEQYF. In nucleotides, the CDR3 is TGTGCCAGCATTAACTACGGGACAGGGGGCTACGAGCAGTACTTC.

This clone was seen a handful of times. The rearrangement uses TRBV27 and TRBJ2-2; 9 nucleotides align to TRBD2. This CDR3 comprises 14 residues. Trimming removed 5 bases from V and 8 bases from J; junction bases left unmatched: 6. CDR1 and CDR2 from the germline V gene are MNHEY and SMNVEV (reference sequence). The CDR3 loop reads CASSVVAGAGELFF. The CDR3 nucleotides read TGTGCCAGCAGTGTCGTAGCGGGAGCTGGGGAGCTGTTTTTT.

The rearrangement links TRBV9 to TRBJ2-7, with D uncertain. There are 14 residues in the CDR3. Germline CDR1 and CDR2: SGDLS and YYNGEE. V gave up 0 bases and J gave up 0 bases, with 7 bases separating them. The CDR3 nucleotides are TGTGCCAGCAGCGTAGGGGCATTCTCCTACGAGCAGTACTTC. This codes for CASSVGAFSYEQYF.

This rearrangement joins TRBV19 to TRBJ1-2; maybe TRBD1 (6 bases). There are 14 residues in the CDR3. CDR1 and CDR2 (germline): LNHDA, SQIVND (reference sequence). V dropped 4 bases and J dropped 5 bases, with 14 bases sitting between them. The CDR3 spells CASSTPGARYGYTF. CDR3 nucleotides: TGTGCCAGTAGTACTCCAGGGGCTCGGTATGGCTACACCTTC.